Below, 20 T cell receptor beta chains from the same sample are listed, as sequenced in a study of early T cells in non-severe SARS-CoV-2 infection (dated by TCRdb to about 2021). The receptor library was made with 5' RACE. The run used a NextSeq 500. TCRdb's own reprocessing of the public reads used fastp at Q25 and MiXCR and kept productive beta chains. Every CDR3 protein is listed once, alongside the most common genes and DNA of its rows. The sample profile shows around 66,000 distinct CDR3 sequences; about 6% of them were found once. Clones ranked in the top ten supply 3% to 3.5% of the sample. Specimen: whole blood, collected at baseline. Every receptor here comes from an adult who was a healthcare worker with PCR-confirmed SARS-CoV-2 infection or an uninfected control (not recorded which).

This rearrangement joins TRBV28 to TRBJ1-1; tentatively, D is TRBD1 (5 bases). Trimming removed 5 bases at V and 11 bases at J, with 12 bases between. CDR3 length: 11 residues. CDR1 is MDHEN and CDR2 is SYDVKM in the germline V gene. The CDR3 here is CASSGRAGAFF. In DNA form, the CDR3 reads TGTGCCAGCAGTGGCAGGGCGGGCGCTTTCTTT.

Many counts were recorded for this clonotype. J is TRBJ1-2 and V is TRBV7-9; D may be TRBD1 (6 bases). Between the trimmed V and J ends, which lost 5 bases and 3 bases, there was a span of 19 bases. Germline V gene data show CDR1 as SEHNR and CDR2 as FQNEAQ (reference sequence). CDR3 length equals 16 residues. The CDR3 reads CASSPGAAPTHYGYTF. The CDR3 DNA reads TGTGCCAGCAGCCCAGGGGCAGCGCCCACCCACTATGGCTACACCTTC.

This clonotype was recorded a few times. The V call is TRBV7-9, the J call TRBJ1-6; 9 bases map to TRBD1. From germline, CDR1 is SEHNR and CDR2 FQNEAQ (reference sequence). V shed 4 bases, J shed 5 bases, and the junction held 3 bases outside the gene matches. The CDR3 is 15 amino acids. The CDR3 bases are TGTGCCAGCAGCTCTCGGACAGGGGATAATTCACCCCTCCACTTT. Its protein product is CASSSRTGDNSPLHF.

This clonotype was seen a few times. The CDR3 here is CASSPRRTVNYGYTF. The DNA of the CDR3 is TGTGCCAGCAGTCCGCGGAGGACAGTCAACTATGGCTACACCTTC. The V and J genes are TRBV6-5 and TRBJ1-2; maybe TRBD1 (6 bases). This CDR3 region has 15 residues. Trimming removed 5 bases at V and 2 bases at J, with 15 bases between. Germline CDR1 reads MNHEY; CDR2 reads SVGAGI.

This clonotype has at least ten counts. The genes are TRBV7-2 and TRBJ1-5; D remains ambiguous. The CDR3 spans 13 residues. V was clipped by 1 base and J by 6 bases, with 7 bases between them. CDR1 SGHTA and CDR2 FQGNSA come from the germline V gene. The CDR3 bases are TGTGCCAGCAGCTTAGACACGGGTCAGCCCCAGCATTTT. It encodes CASSLDTGQPQHF.

The rearrangement uses TRBV5-4 and TRBJ1-3; a weak D match, TRBD1 (6 bases). This CDR3 is 15 amino acids long. Germline CDR1 SGHNT, CDR2 YYREEE (reference sequence). V lost 0 bases and J 2 bases, leaving 9 bases between the germline ends. In DNA, the CDR3 is TGTGCCAGCAGCTTGGGGGCAGGGGCTGGAAACACCATATATTTT. Amino acid sequence: CASSLGAGAGNTIYF.

In this sample, this clonotype turned up many times. A junction end diverges from the germline sequence, so it may reflect a read error. CDR3 nucleotide sequence: TGTACCAGCAGCACCCACGGGGGGGCAGTGAACACTGAAGCTTTCTTT. Translation: CTSSTHGGAVNTEAFF. V gene TRBV7-6 combines with J gene TRBJ1-1; D might be TRBD1 (6 bases). The CDR3 runs 16 residues. Germline CDR1 SGHVS, CDR2 FNYEAQ.

There are many counts of this clonotype. The chain employs TRBV20-1 and TRBJ2-5; TRBD1 aligns across 8 bases. The CDR3 has 14 amino acids. V was clipped by 3 bases and J by 5 bases; unmatched bases: 8. Germline lookup yields CDR1 DFQATT and CDR2 SNEGSKA (reference sequence). CDR3 amino acids: CSASDRGFSETQYF. The CDR3 DNA reads TGCAGTGCTAGTGACAGGGGCTTTTCGGAGACCCAGTACTTC.

There are many counts of this clonotype. The rearrangement joins TRBV28 to TRBJ1-1; 9 positions match TRBD1. J lost 4 bases, V lost 5 bases, and 20 bases had no gene match. CDR1 MDHEN and CDR2 SYDVKM come from the germline V gene. This CDR3 contains 19 residues. CDR3 region: CASSLHTGTGIAPGTEAFF. In DNA form, the CDR3 reads TGTGCCAGCAGTCTGCACACCGGGACAGGGATAGCCCCGGGCACTGAAGCTTTCTTT.

There are many counts of this clonotype. This rearrangement joins TRBV6-1 to TRBJ1-3, with D perhaps matching TRBD1 (6 bases). Germline lookup yields CDR1 MNHNS and CDR2 SASEGT. The CDR3 runs 13 residues. Trimming removed 4 bases at V and 2 bases at J, with 6 bases between. The CDR3 bases are TGTGCCAGCAGTGGGACAGCTGGAAACACCATATATTTT. The encoded protein is CASSGTAGNTIYF.

This clonotype was detected many times. The V call is TRBV20-1, the J call TRBJ2-3; no clear D. Deletions cut 5 bases from V and 4 bases from J, with 19 bases between. In germline, CDR1 is DFQATT, CDR2 SNEGSKA (reference sequence). This CDR3 is 15 amino acids long. The CDR3 DNA sequence: TGCAGTGCTGAGCTCGACTTCCTCGGCTCAGATACGCAGTATTTT. Translation: CSAELDFLGSDTQYF.

The rearrangement links TRBV5-5 to TRBJ2-5; no clear D gene. CDR1 is SGHKS, CDR2 YYEKEE, per germline (reference sequence). The CDR3 spans 14 residues. V lost 0 bases to trimming and J lost 1 base, with 7 bases between them. DNA for the CDR3: TGTGCCAGCAGCTTGGCCACACTCCAAGAGACCCAGTACTTC. This translates into CASSLATLQETQYF.

The sample holds a few counts of this clonotype. The CDR3 spells CSARDMTSGRYEQYF. CDR3 in DNA: TGCAGTGCTAGAGATATGACTAGCGGTCGCTACGAGCAGTACTTC. V usage is TRBV20-1 and J usage is TRBJ2-7; 9 bases agree with TRBD2. The CDR3 extends over 15 amino acids. Germline loops: CDR1 DFQATT, CDR2 SNEGSKA (reference sequence). J lost 3 bases, V lost 0 bases, and 6 bases had no gene match.

The chain has TRBV5-4 and TRBJ2-3; D unresolved. Germline-derived CDR1 and CDR2 are SGHNT and YYREEE (reference sequence). The V end was cut by 0 bases, the J end by 2 bases, with 13 bases between. This CDR3 comprises 16 residues. Here the CDR3 DNA reads TGTGCCAGCAGCTTGGTCGGGCGGAAAGACACAGATACGCAGTATTTT. It specifies CASSLVGRKDTDTQYF.

This clonotype was seen ten or more times. The chain has TRBV28 and TRBJ2-2, with D hard to call. The CDR3 runs 15 residues. V was clipped by 4 bases and J by 0 bases, with 9 bases between them. CDR1 is MDHEN, CDR2 SYDVKM, per germline. The CDR3 sequence is CASSSRLANTGELFF. CDR3 sequence (DNA): TGTGCCAGCAGTTCTCGATTAGCGAACACCGGGGAGCTGTTTTTT.

A few counts support this clonotype. The chain combines TRBV5-1 with TRBJ2-3; 9 positions agree with TRBD2. The V segment lost 2 bases and the J segment 0 bases; nucleotides outside the gene matches: 4. The CDR3 covers 16 residues. Germline V gene data show CDR1 as SGHRS and CDR2 as YFSETQ. CDR3 DNA: TGCGCCAGCAGCTTAGCGGGAGGCTATAGCACAGATACGCAGTATTTT. Translation gives CASSLAGGYSTDTQYF.

There are many counts of this clonotype. The chain employs TRBV4-3 and TRBJ1-4; D not certain. This CDR3 region has 17 residues. Germline V lookup: CDR1 LGHNA, CDR2 YSLEER. The V end was cut by 1 base, the J end by 7 bases, with 19 bases between. This chain's CDR3 is CASSQAYSPMVGEKLFF. CDR3 in DNA: TGCGCCAGCAGCCAAGCTTACAGCCCCATGGTGGGTGAAAAACTGTTTTTT.

In its sample, this clonotype was seen a few times. V is TRBV12-3 or TRBV12-4 and J is TRBJ2-3; 12 nucleotides align to TRBD2. This CDR3 spans 16 amino acids. Trimming took 7 bases from V and 3 from J; bases not matched to a gene: 8. This chain's CDR3 is CASTLAGGLTTDTQYF. CDR3 in DNA: TGTGCCAGCACCCTAGCGGGAGGGCTTACAACAGATACGCAGTATTTT.

This clonotype was counted at least ten times. CDR3 sequence: CSVAERDQEKLFF. CDR3 in DNA: TGCAGCGTAGCCGAGCGGGATCAAGAAAAACTGTTTTTT. This chain links TRBV29-1 with TRBJ1-4, with D hard to call. Between the trimmed V and J ends, which lost 6 bases and 8 bases, there was a span of 16 bases. The V gene's germline CDR1 is SQVTM and CDR2 ANQGSEA. The CDR3 loop spans 13 amino acids.

This clonotype was seen more than once but under ten times. In DNA form, the CDR3 reads TGCGCCAGCAGCTTGCAGGGCACCTACAATGAGCAGTTCTTC. Translation gives CASSLQGTYNEQFF. The rearrangement uses TRBV5-1 and TRBJ2-1; maybe TRBD1 (5 bases). Trimming took off 1 base at V and 2 bases at J, with 7 bases between the two ends. Germline V gene data show CDR1 as SGHRS and CDR2 as YFSETQ. The CDR3 runs to 14 residues.